Below are 4 T cell receptor beta chains sequenced from a single sample in a study of regulatory T cells in long-lasting Graves disease. Arm-PCR of CDR3 regions and iRepertoire HTBI primers were used to build TCR beta libraries. One entry per CDR3 protein results from TCRdb running MiXCR on the multiplex PCR reads. This table holds roughly 430,000 distinct CDR3 sequences, around 17% found once. Described time point: newly diagnosed GD, antithyroid drugs for less than 3 months. From RNA extracted from PBMCs, the TCR library was made. The same data also contributed to another study, on T cells in Graves' hyperthyroidism and ophthalmopathy.

The source material was peripheral blood mononuclear cells (PBMCs), sampled at new diagnosis, from a patient treated with antithyroid drugs. The receptor set was obtained from a young woman with Graves disease.

V is TRBV7-3 and J is TRBJ2-6, with D maybe TRBD2 (6 bases). Germline CDR1 and CDR2: SGHTA and FQGTGA. This CDR3 contains 18 residues. V was clipped by 5 bases and J by 3 bases, with 20 bases between them. The CDR3 sequence: CASSAGWAGERGANVLTF. The CDR3 DNA sequence: TGTGCCAGCAGCGCGGGGTGGGCCGGGGAGCGTGGGGCCAACGTCCTGACTTTC.

This clonotype was picked up many times. The V call is TRBV7-9, the J call TRBJ2-7; D not resolved. V lost 3 bases and J 6 bases, leaving 12 bases between the germline ends. Germline CDR1 SEHNR, CDR2 FQNEAQ (reference sequence). The CDR3 is 13 residues long. The CDR3 nucleotides are TGTGCCAGCAGCTTCCCCAGCAAAATCGAGCAGTACTTC. It yields the protein CASSFPSKIEQYF.

This clonotype was seen at least ten times. The CDR3 bases are TGTGCCAGCAGTTCGTGGGACAGGGGAGTCGGGGAGCTGTTTTTT. Amino acids: CASSSWDRGVGELFF. V is TRBV27 and J is TRBJ2-2, with TRBD1 matching 10 bases. Germline V gives CDR1 MNHEY, CDR2 SMNVEV (reference sequence). The CDR3 spans 15 residues. Trimming at V came to 4 bases and at J to 7 bases, leaving 6 bases not matched to a gene.

In this sample, this clonotype turned up many times. The chain recombines TRBV7-9 with TRBJ1-2, with no clear D. Trimming removed 5 bases from V and 7 bases from J, with 17 bases in between. CDR3 length equals 14 residues. Germline values: CDR1 SEHNR, CDR2 FQNEAQ (reference sequence). The CDR3 here is CASSPRSQWGGYTF. CDR3 coding DNA: TGTGCCAGCAGCCCCCGAAGCCAGTGGGGTGGCTACACCTTC.